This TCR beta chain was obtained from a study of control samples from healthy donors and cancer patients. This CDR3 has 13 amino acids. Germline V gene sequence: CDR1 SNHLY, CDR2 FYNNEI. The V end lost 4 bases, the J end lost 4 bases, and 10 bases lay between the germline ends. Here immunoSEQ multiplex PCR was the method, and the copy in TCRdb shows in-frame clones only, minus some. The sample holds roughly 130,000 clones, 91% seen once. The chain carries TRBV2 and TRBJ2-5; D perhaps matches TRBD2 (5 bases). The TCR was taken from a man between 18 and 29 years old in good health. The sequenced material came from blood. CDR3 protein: CASSASHGETQYF. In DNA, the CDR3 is TGTGCCAGCAGTGCTAGCCACGGAGAGACCCAGTACTTC.